This TCR beta chain originates from a study of shared clonotypes between healthy human individuals. Study background: The study drew on a couple of women and three men aged 18 to 49 as donors. Study results and caveats: The small donor group covered limited genetic and exposure diversity.

The V gene's germline CDR1 is MNHEY and CDR2 SVGAGI. V lost 6 bases and J lost 4, with 16 bases in between. The CDR3 runs to 15 residues. A word on this clone: Its target is not known.

Adult donors, all healthy and HIV-negative, had no recent acute infections or vaccinations. Within Nashville, Tennessee resided all donors, each a Caucasian adult. TCRdb's table, derived via immunoSEQ multiplex PCR, lists solely in-frame clones and lacks some. The sample carries hundreds of thousands of clones, around 80% recorded once. The V and J genes are TRBV6-5 and TRBJ2-1, with no clear D. The sequenced sample consisted of PBMCs. The clonotype comes from a woman aged 40 to 50 in good health. Some clones in this sample may be carry-over from other donors' samples. As DNA, the CDR3 is TGTGCCAGCAGCAATATCGGACCGAGTTACAATGAGCAGTTCTTC. It encodes CASSNIGPSYNEQFF.